This paragraph reports one T cell receptor (beta chain). This record belongs to a study of blood T cell repertoires in COVID-19. At the level of the study: Sample material is recorded as cDNA or gDNA derived from T cells, B-cell-depleted T cells, or PBMCs.

Profiling relied on immunoSEQ multiplex PCR, and the TCRdb table lists in-frame clones only, not all of them. Of 88,000 or so clones in the sample, 65% to 90% were seen once. V lost 0 bases and J 9 bases, leaving 18 bases between the germline ends. The germline gives CDR1 SGHDN, CDR2 FVKESK. CDR3 length equals 17 residues. The rearrangement joins TRBV14 to TRBJ1-6; D gene unclear. Sample: peripheral blood. The sequence derives from a man aged 55 to 70 with acute or convalescent COVID-19. The chain's CDR3 is CASSQDLPPTAGSPLHF. The CDR3 nucleotides read TGTGCCAGCAGCCAAGATCTTCCCCCCACGGCGGGTTCACCCCTCCACTTT.